The rows below give T cell receptor beta chains drawn from one sample of a study of vaccination and CD4 T cells after COVID-19. TCRdb re-called the PCR reads through MiXCR, storing one row per CDR3 protein. This table has some 10,000 distinct CDR3 sequences, roughly a third appearing once. No antigen has been identified for these receptors. The source material was CD4+ T cells from blood, cultured in vitro. The source of these receptors is a human donor in good health. CDR3s include the opening cysteine and the closing phenylalanine or tryptophan. D genes are given only for firm matches. Clone size, where shown, is once, few, many, or a class for clones that have expanded.

D gene: TRBD1; clone size: -; V gene: TRBV10-1; J gene: TRBJ2-1; CDR3 DNA: TGCGCCAGCAGCTTGGATGGGACAGGCCTAAGAGAGCAGTTCTTC; CDR3 protein: CASSLDGTGLREQFF
D gene: TRBD1; clone size: -; V gene: TRBV10-3; J gene: TRBJ1-1; CDR3 DNA: TGTGCCAGCGGACAGGGGCTTTTTGAAGCTTTCTTT; CDR3 protein: CASGQGLFEAFF
D gene: TRBD1; clone size: few; V gene: TRBV12-3/TRBV12-4; J gene: TRBJ1-2; CDR3 DNA: TGTGCCAGCAGTCTCCGACAGGGTGGAGATGGCTACACCTTC; CDR3 protein: CASSLRQGGDGYTF
D gene: TRBD2; clone size: -; V gene: TRBV7-9; J gene: TRBJ2-7; CDR3 DNA: TGTGCCAGCAGCTTGGGTCTAGCGGGTGGTTCGATCGCCTACGAGCAGTACTTC; CDR3 protein: CASSLGLAGGSIAYEQYF
D gene: -; clone size: -; V gene: TRBV7-9; J gene: TRBJ1-2; CDR3 DNA: TGTGCCAGCAGCTTAGGGACAGCAGGGAAGCACTATGGCTACACCTTC; CDR3 protein: CASSLGTAGKHYGYTF
D gene: -; clone size: -; V gene: TRBV28; J gene: TRBJ2-4; CDR3 DNA: TGTGCCAGCAGTTTACCTCAGGGGGCCAAAAACATTCAGTACTTC; CDR3 protein: CASSLPQGAKNIQYF
D gene: -; clone size: -; V gene: TRBV10-2; J gene: TRBJ2-7; CDR3 DNA: TGCGCCAGCAGTGAGGGGACCGGGACAAATCTCTACGAGCAGTACTTC; CDR3 protein: CASSEGTGTNLYEQYF
D gene: -; clone size: -; V gene: TRBV9; J gene: TRBJ2-7; CDR3 DNA: TGTGCCAGCAGCGTAGTTGCAGGTTACTCCTACAAGCAGTACTTC; CDR3 protein: CASSVVAGYSYKQYF
D gene: TRBD2; clone size: -; V gene: TRBV7-8; J gene: TRBJ2-5; CDR3 DNA: TGTGCCAGCAGCTTACGGACTAGCGGGAGCGACCAGTACTTC; CDR3 protein: CASSLRTSGSDQYF
D gene: -; clone size: few; V gene: TRBV6-2/TRBV6-3; J gene: TRBJ1-1; CDR3 DNA: TGTGCCAGCAGTTATGTTTCAGGGAGCACTGAAGCTTTCTTT; CDR3 protein: CASSYVSGSTEAFF
D gene: -; clone size: medium-sized; V gene: TRBV30; J gene: TRBJ1-3; CDR3 DNA: TGTGCCTGGAGTGCTGCTCAGGCGAGCTCTGGAAACACCATATATTTT; CDR3 protein: CAWSAAQASSGNTIYF